This T cell receptor (beta chain) is drawn from a study of blood T cell repertoires in COVID-19. Study details: The origin of the acute and convalescent COVID-19 samples was the United States, Italy and Spain. From T cells, B-cell-depleted T cells, or PBMCs came the material, which was cDNA or gDNA.

This CDR3 is 13 amino acids long. Germline loops: CDR1 SGHTA, CDR2 FQGNSA. V shed 6 bases and J shed 2 bases, with 8 bases lying between them. Per the original methods: From reference gene primer amplification, estimates of nucleated cell counts were derived. Assay: immunoSEQ multiplex PCR; the TCRdb copy retains only in-frame clones and omits some. D and trimming were read from the DNA, whereas the V and J calls and clone size are those reported in that table. The sample shows about 12,000 clones, around 90% of them seen only once. The TCR comes from a woman aged 70-85 years with active COVID-19. Source material: peripheral blood. V and J are TRBV7-2 and TRBJ1-5; D not certain. The CDR3 sequence is CASSLPGNQPQHF. The DNA for the CDR3 is TGTGCCAGCAGTCTACCCGGCAATCAGCCCCAGCATTTT.